What follows are 2 T cell receptor beta chains derived from one specimen sequenced in a study of T cell responses to AZD1222 COVID-19 vaccine. Sequencing was performed with immunoSEQ multiplex PCR; in TCRdb, only in-frame clones are kept and a portion is missing. The sample consists of some 120,000 clones, roughly 90% of them appearing once. The specimen was peripheral blood, collected 28 days after the second AZD1222 dose. The receptors derive from an adult who received the AZD1222 COVID-19 vaccine.

The chain is built from TRBV5-4 and TRBJ1-1; D unclear. Deletions cut 0 bases from V and 0 bases from J, with 12 bases between. The length of the CDR3 is 16 residues. Germline loops: CDR1 SGHNT, CDR2 YYREEE (reference sequence). CDR3 nucleotide sequence: TGTGCCAGCAGCTTGGGCTTGGCTACGTTGAACACTGAAGCTTTCTTT. Translation: CASSLGLATLNTEAFF.

The V and J genes are TRBV7-2 and TRBJ1-2, with a tentative D call TRBD1 (5 bases). Germline V gene sequence: CDR1 SGHTA, CDR2 FQGNSA. This CDR3 is 13 amino acids long. Trimming removed 5 bases at V and 6 bases at J, with 13 bases between. This CDR3 is CASSLWSGHGYTF. CDR3 in DNA: TGTGCCAGCAGCCTTTGGTCGGGGCATGGCTACACCTTC.